The rows below give T cell receptor beta chains drawn from one sample of a study of T cell responses to AZD1222 COVID-19 vaccine. Some clones are missing from TCRdb's copy, which holds only in-frame ones; the method was immunoSEQ multiplex PCR. Here the sample spans 150,000 to 200,000 clones, about 92% being singletons. The sequencing here drew on peripheral blood, taken on day 0 of AZD1222 vaccination. The receptors come from an adult in good health. Each CDR3 is given with its conserved first and last residue. The order of the fields is clone size, J gene, V gene, D gene, CDR3 DNA, CDR3 protein. A D gene is named only where the DNA matches it firmly. Clone size is shown for a subset of rows, as once, few, many or a class of expanded clone.

>.|TRBJ1-4|TRBV7-6|.
TGTGCCAGCAGCTTAGGGTCGGGGCGCCGTGAAAAACTGTTTTTT
CASSLGSGRREKLFF
>once|TRBJ1-1|TRBV9|.
TGTGCCAGCAGCGTAGGGCCAAGGGGACACGAAGCTTTCTTT
CASSVGPRGHEAFF
>.|TRBJ2-1|TRBV12-3/TRBV12-4|TRBD2
TGTGCCAGCAGGACTAGCGGGAGAGGTGAGCAGTTCTTC
CASRTSGRGEQFF
>.|TRBJ2-3|TRBV10-3|.
TGTGCCATCAAGAGGGATTCAACAGCAGATACGCAGTATTTT
CAIKRDSTADTQYF
>.|TRBJ2-1|TRBV19|.
TGTGCCAGTAGTCCAGGGATTTACAATGAGCAGTTCTTC
CASSPGIYNEQFF
>.|TRBJ2-2|TRBV6-2/TRBV6-3|.
TGTGCCAGCAGTTACGGGACACCCTACACCGGGGAGCTGTTTTTT
CASSYGTPYTGELFF
>.|TRBJ1-1|TRBV11-2|.
TGTGCCAGCAGCTTAGGGAATCTGAACACTGAAGCTTTCTTT
CASSLGNLNTEAFF
>once|TRBJ1-6|TRBV6-2/TRBV6-3|.
TGTGCCAGCAGTACGGTCAGTTCACCCCTCCACTTT
CASSTVSSPLHF
>.|TRBJ2-1|TRBV7-6|.
TGTGCCAGCAGCCAGACTAGTCATAGACAAGTTTTCGATGAGCAGTTCTTC
CASSQTSHRQVFDEQFF
>.|TRBJ2-2|TRBV29-1|TRBD1
TGCAGCGTGGGCCCTCCAGGGGGTTACGGGGAGCTGTTTTTT
CSVGPPGGYGELFF
>.|TRBJ2-5|TRBV5-5|TRBD1
TGTGCCAGCAGCTTGCAAGGGACAGCGATCCAAGAGACCCAGTACTTC
CASSLQGTAIQETQYF
>.|TRBJ1-1|TRBV11-2|.
TGTGCCAGCAGCTTAATGCCGGTCGGCAGCCTGATGAACACTGAAGCTTTCTTT
CASSLMPVGSLMNTEAFF
>.|TRBJ2-5|TRBV11-2|TRBD1
TGTGCCAGCAGCTTAGCGTGGACAGGGGTACCCTCCCAAGAGACCCAGTACTTC
CASSLAWTGVPSQETQYF
>.|TRBJ2-2|TRBV19|TRBD2
TGTGCCAGTAGTAGGGCGGGAGTGTCCGGGGAGCTGTTTTTT
CASSRAGVSGELFF
>.|TRBJ1-2|TRBV2|.
TGTGCCAGCAGAGTGGGGCAGGGCTACACCTTC
CASRVGQGYTF
>.|TRBJ2-3|TRBV6-5|.
TGTGCCAGCAGTTATTCTTATGCTAGCACAGATACGCAGTATTTT
CASSYSYASTDTQYF
>.|TRBJ1-3|TRBV6-1|.
TGTGCCAGCAGTGAAATCGAGGGTTACACCATATATTTT
CASSEIEGYTIYF
>.|TRBJ1-1|TRBV19|.
TGTGCCAGTAGGTCAGGGAGGAGGACGACTGAAGCTTTCTTT
CASRSGRRTTEAFF
>.|TRBJ1-1|TRBV28|.
TGTGCCAGCAGCATGCAAACTGAAGCTTTCTTT
CASSMQTEAFF
>.|TRBJ1-2|TRBV11-2|TRBD1
TGTGCCAGCAGCTCCCTAAGACAGGGTAGCTATGGCTACACCTTC
CASSSLRQGSYGYTF
>.|TRBJ2-4|TRBV30|.
TGTGCCTGGAGTGCGAGCTCCAAAAACATTCAGTACTTC
CAWSASSKNIQYF
>.|TRBJ1-5|TRBV3-1/TRBV3-2|TRBD1
TGTGCCAGCAGCCAAGCCATTACCGGGACAGCGGATAGCAATCAGCCCCAGCATTTT
CASSQAITGTADSNQPQHF
>.|TRBJ2-2|TRBV6-4|.
TGTGCCAGCAGTGACTCGAGGGAGAACACCGGGGAGCTGTTTTTT
CASSDSRENTGELFF
>.|TRBJ2-3|TRBV6-4|.
TGTGCCAGCCCTTCGGGTAGCACAGATACGCAGTATTTT
CASPSGSTDTQYF
>.|TRBJ1-1|TRBV5-1|.
TGCGCCAGCAGCGTCACAGGGAGTAACACTGAAGCTTTCTTT
CASSVTGSNTEAFF
>.|TRBJ1-2|TRBV5-5|.
TGTGCCAGCAGCTTGGTAGGGGCTTGGGGTTCTAACTATGGCTACACCTTC
CASSLVGAWGSNYGYTF
>.|TRBJ1-4|TRBV4-2|.
TGTGCCAGCAGCCTCCAGGGAGAAAAACTGTTTTTT
CASSLQGEKLFF
>.|TRBJ1-1|TRBV28|.
TGTGCCAGTTCCTGGACAGCGATGAACACTGAAGCTTTCTTT
CASSWTAMNTEAFF
>.|TRBJ2-6|TRBV2|.
TGTGCCAGCAGGTCCGGGGCCAACGTCCTGACTTTC
CASRSGANVLTF
>.|TRBJ2-5|TRBV11-2|.
TGTGCCAGCAGCTTTGGGAATAACCTGGCTCAAGAGACCCAGTACTTC
CASSFGNNLAQETQYF
>.|TRBJ2-3|TRBV19|.
TGTGCCAGCTCAACTAGCACAGATACGCAGTATTTT
CASSTSTDTQYF